The rows below give T cell receptor beta chains drawn from one sample of a study of blood T cells in healthy people across ages. MiXCR, run by TCRdb on the 5' RACE reads, gives a single entry per CDR3 protein. The table lists about 1.6 million distinct CDR3 sequences, about 31% of them singletons. Sequencing was performed on blood. These receptors originate from a woman between 25 and 40 years old in good health. The CDR3 runs from the conserved cysteine through the conserved F or W. The order of the fields is V gene, D gene, J gene, clone size, CDR3 protein, CDR3 DNA. D genes are given only for firm matches. A row's size may be missing; if present it is once, few, many or a size class.

>TRBV5-1|TRBD1|TRBJ2-2|few
CASSLAGTGQGGELFF
TGCGCCAGCAGCTTGGCTGGGACAGGGCAAGGCGGGGAGCTGTTTTTT
>TRBV5-8|-|TRBJ2-7|-
CASSWEGGGSGRRVEQYF
TGTGCCAGCAGCTGGGAAGGGGGCGGCAGCGGGAGACGAGTCGAGCAGTACTTC
>TRBV3-1|-|TRBJ1-1|-
CASSRRGLDTEAFF
TGTGCCAGCAGCCGCCGGGGCCTTGACACTGAAGCTTTCTTT
>TRBV7-6|TRBD1|TRBJ2-7|many
CASSPGGMLREQYF
TGTGCCAGCAGCCCAGGGGGCATGTTACGTGAGCAGTACTTC
>TRBV10-1|-|TRBJ2-1|few
CASGEAFGAQFF
TGCGCCAGCGGTGAAGCCTTTGGAGCGCAGTTCTTC
>TRBV2|-|TRBJ1-2|few
CAISTDYYGYTF
TGTGCCATATCGACAGATTACTATGGCTACACCTTC
>TRBV4-1|TRBD2|TRBJ2-3|-
CASSRETSGFTDTQYF
TGCGCCAGCAGCCGAGAAACTAGCGGTTTCACAGATACGCAGTATTTT
>TRBV28|-|TRBJ2-5|-
CASSSPPQETQYF
TGTGCCAGCAGTTCCCCCCCACAAGAGACCCAGTACTTC
>TRBV11-2|-|TRBJ1-2|-
CASSSQPTDNYGYTF
TGTGCCAGCAGCTCCCAACCGACGGATAACTATGGCTACACCTTC
>TRBV20-1|TRBD1|TRBJ2-6|many
CSARVTGESGANVLTF
TGCAGTGCTAGAGTGACAGGGGAATCCGGGGCCAACGTCCTGACTTTC
>TRBV20-1|-|TRBJ2-7|few
CSAIEEGYSYEQYF
TGCAGTGCTATTGAGGAGGGATACTCCTACGAGCAGTACTTC
>TRBV28|-|TRBJ2-5|-
CASSLGGPLETQYF
TGTGCCAGCAGTTTGGGGGGTCCCCTGGAGACCCAGTACTTC
>TRBV7-3|TRBD1|TRBJ1-1|few
CASSLRGTGNTEAFF
TGTGCCAGCAGCTTAAGGGGGACAGGGAATACTGAAGCTTTCTTT
>TRBV29-1|-|TRBJ1-2|many
CSVVGDGYTF
TGCAGCGTTGTTGGGGACGGCTACACCTTC
>TRBV6-1|-|TRBJ1-3|few
CASTIQGNTIYF
TGTGCCAGCACGATACAGGGAAACACCATATATTTT
>TRBV14|TRBD1|TRBJ2-5|-
CASSLWGQAQETQYF
TGTGCCAGCAGCCTCTGGGGACAGGCTCAAGAGACCCAGTACTTC
>TRBV20-1|TRBD1|TRBJ2-1|-
CSQGQGSYGEQFF
TGCAGTCAAGGACAGGGGAGTTACGGTGAGCAGTTCTTC
>TRBV20-1|-|TRBJ2-1|many
CSAMVLGSSYNEQFF
TGCAGTGCTATGGTTTTAGGGAGCTCCTACAATGAGCAGTTCTTC
>TRBV4-1|-|TRBJ1-1|-
CASSPGRGKAEAFF
TGCGCCAGCAGCCCTGGACGGGGGAAGGCTGAAGCTTTCTTT
>TRBV6-1|TRBD1|TRBJ1-1|-
CASSVTGVEEAFF
TGTGCCAGCAGTGTGACAGGGGTGGAGGAAGCTTTCTTT
>TRBV20-1|-|TRBJ2-7|few
CSAALVQGPYEQYF
TGCAGTGCTGCCCTAGTCCAGGGGCCCTACGAGCAGTACTTC
>TRBV10-3|-|TRBJ2-3|-
CAISERGHGTDTQYF
TGTGCCATCAGTGAGCGGGGACACGGCACAGATACGCAGTATTTT
>TRBV7-9|-|TRBJ1-4|few
CASSSVGAGEKLFF
TGTGCCAGCAGTTCAGTGGGGGCAGGTGAAAAACTGTTTTTT
>TRBV6-5|TRBD2|TRBJ2-1|many
CASRPPWTSGDNEQFF
TGTGCCAGCAGGCCGCCTTGGACTAGCGGGGACAATGAGCAGTTCTTC
>TRBV6-2/TRBV6-3|-|TRBJ1-2|few
CASSYPPPGVEIGYTF
TGTGCCAGCAGTTACCCTCCTCCGGGGGTGGAAATTGGCTACACCTTC
>TRBV5-1|-|TRBJ2-1|many
CASSLEGHGAEQFF
TGCGCCAGCAGCTTGGAGGGACACGGCGCTGAGCAGTTCTTC
>TRBV4-2|TRBD2|TRBJ2-3|-
CASSQASATSGGTDTQYF
TGTGCCAGCAGCCAGGCTTCCGCGACTAGCGGGGGTACAGATACGCAGTATTTT
>TRBV12-3/TRBV12-4|TRBD1|TRBJ2-3|-
CASRGKDRGLRWAFTDTQYF
TGTGCCAGCAGGGGGAAAGACAGGGGGCTACGTTGGGCGTTCACAGATACGCAGTATTTT
>TRBV20-1|TRBD2|TRBJ2-1|-
CSASRGTTNEQFF
TGCAGTGCTAGCCGCGGGACTACCAATGAGCAGTTCTTC
>TRBV20-1|-|TRBJ1-6|few
CSARSGDYNSPLHF
TGCAGTGCTAGATCCGGGGACTATAATTCACCCCTCCACTTT
>TRBV19|TRBD2|TRBJ2-7|-
CASKSGTSGSYGEQYF
TGTGCCAGTAAATCCGGGACTAGCGGGAGTTATGGCGAGCAGTACTTC
>TRBV9|-|TRBJ1-2|few
CASSGRGYYGYTF
TGTGCCAGCAGCGGACGGGGCTACTATGGCTACACCTTC
>TRBV20-1|-|TRBJ1-2|-
CSARPTANYGHTF
TGCAGTGCTAGGCCGACAGCTAACTATGGCCACACCTTC
>TRBV27|TRBD2|TRBJ2-5|-
CASSLKALAGPRWGQETQYF
TGTGCCAGCAGTTTAAAAGCTCTAGCGGGACCCCGGTGGGGGCAAGAGACCCAGTACTTC
>TRBV6-1|TRBD2|TRBJ2-4|once
CASLTPGGTKNIQYF
TGTGCCAGCTTAACTCCGGGGGGGACTAAAAACATTCAGTACTTC
>TRBV7-9|TRBD2|TRBJ2-1|-
CASSYYKGLAGPIPLNEQFF
TGTGCCAGCAGCTACTATAAGGGGCTAGCGGGTCCCATCCCTCTCAATGAGCAGTTCTTC
>TRBV11-2|-|TRBJ1-1|-
CASSFVSRVTEAFF
TGTGCCAGCAGCTTTGTATCCAGGGTCACTGAAGCTTTCTTT
>TRBV5-6|-|TRBJ2-7|few
CASSLAKLAQRYEQYF
TGTGCCAGCAGCTTGGCCAAGTTAGCACAGCGCTACGAGCAGTACTTC
>TRBV12-3/TRBV12-4|TRBD2|TRBJ2-7|few
CASSFRTSGGGNEQYF
TGTGCCAGCAGTTTTCGGACTAGCGGGGGTGGAAATGAGCAGTACTTC
>TRBV5-1|-|TRBJ1-1|few
CASSLEPGGVGTEAFF
TGCGCCAGCAGCTTGGAACCGGGGGGGGTAGGCACTGAAGCTTTCTTT
>TRBV28|TRBD1|TRBJ2-7|few
CASSSEQGASYEQYF
TGTGCCAGCAGTTCTGAACAGGGGGCCTCCTACGAGCAGTACTTC
>TRBV16|-|TRBJ2-1|-
CASSQILLSTNEQFF
TGTGCCAGCAGCCAAATTCTCCTCTCGACTAATGAGCAGTTCTTC
>TRBV9|-|TRBJ2-1|few
CASSVDGGYNEQFF
TGTGCCAGCAGCGTAGACGGCGGGTACAATGAGCAGTTCTTC
>TRBV6-2/TRBV6-3|-|TRBJ1-2|many
CASSYGRAHGYTF
TGTGCCAGCAGTTACGGCAGGGCCCATGGCTACACCTTC
>TRBV29-1|TRBD1|TRBJ2-7|many
CSVLLDRAGEQYF
TGCAGCGTGCTCCTCGACAGGGCCGGCGAGCAGTACTTC
>TRBV27|-|TRBJ2-1|-
CASSYGGKNEQFF
TGTGCCAGCAGTTATGGCGGGAAGAATGAGCAGTTCTTC
>TRBV5-6|TRBD1|TRBJ1-1|few
CVSSLKGASRAFF
TGTGTCAGCAGCTTGAAGGGGGCGTCCCGCGCTTTCTTT
>TRBV7-9|-|TRBJ1-2|-
CASSTRDIFSHGYTF
TGTGCCAGCAGCACCCGGGACATATTTTCCCATGGCTACACCTTC
>TRBV7-2|-|TRBJ2-3|few
CASSLGLMLAGTDTQYF
TGTGCCAGCAGCTTGGGCTTAATGCTAGCTGGCACAGATACGCAGTATTTT
>TRBV7-9|TRBD1|TRBJ1-1|-
CASRQGGLAEAFF
TGTGCCAGCAGACAGGGGGGACTAGCTGAAGCTTTCTTT